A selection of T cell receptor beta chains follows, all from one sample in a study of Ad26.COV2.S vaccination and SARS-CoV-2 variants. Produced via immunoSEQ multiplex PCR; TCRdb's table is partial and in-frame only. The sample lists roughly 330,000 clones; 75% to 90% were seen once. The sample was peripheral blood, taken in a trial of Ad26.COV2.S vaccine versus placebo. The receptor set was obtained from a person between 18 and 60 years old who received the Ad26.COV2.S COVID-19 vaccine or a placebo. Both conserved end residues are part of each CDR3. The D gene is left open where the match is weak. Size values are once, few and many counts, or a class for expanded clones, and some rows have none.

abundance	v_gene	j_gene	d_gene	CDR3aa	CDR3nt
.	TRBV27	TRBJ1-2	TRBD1	CASTAQGDRLIAYGYTF	TGTGCCAGCACCGCCCAGGGGGACAGATTAATAGCGTATGGCTACACCTTC
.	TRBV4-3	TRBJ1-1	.	CASSLFSHTTEAFF	TGCGCCAGCAGCCTTTTCAGCCACACCACTGAAGCTTTCTTT
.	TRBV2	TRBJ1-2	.	CASSVGKVGRYGYTF	TGTGCCAGCAGTGTGGGTAAAGTAGGACGGTATGGCTACACCTTC
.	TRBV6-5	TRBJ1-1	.	CASSYSRGVEAFF	TGTGCCAGCAGTTACTCACGGGGAGTTGAAGCTTTCTTT
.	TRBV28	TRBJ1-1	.	CASIAGDTEAFF	TGTGCCAGCATCGCAGGGGACACTGAAGCTTTCTTT
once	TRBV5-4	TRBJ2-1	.	CASSRRQGYNEQFF	TGTGCCAGCAGCCGGAGGCAGGGCTACAATGAGCAGTTCTTC
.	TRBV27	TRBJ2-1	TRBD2	CASSGGLAGRNEQFF	TGTGCCAGCAGTGGGGGGCTAGCGGGGAGGAATGAGCAGTTCTTC
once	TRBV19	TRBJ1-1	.	CASNRRWRNTEAFF	TGTGCCAGTAACCGAAGGTGGCGAAACACTGAAGCTTTCTTT
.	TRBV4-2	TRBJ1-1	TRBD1	CASSHTGVANTEAFF	TGTGCCAGCAGCCACACAGGGGTTGCGAACACTGAAGCTTTCTTT
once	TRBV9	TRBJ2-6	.	CASSVPKSSGANVLTF	TGTGCCAGCAGCGTGCCAAAGAGTTCTGGGGCCAACGTCCTGACTTTC
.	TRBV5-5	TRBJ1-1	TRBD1	CASSLVSGTGGITEAFF	TGTGCCAGCAGCTTGGTCTCTGGGACAGGGGGCATCACTGAAGCTTTCTTT
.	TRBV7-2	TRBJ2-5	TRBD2	CASSPLLAGVNQETQYF	TGTGCCAGCAGCCCGCTACTAGCGGGGGTTAACCAAGAGACCCAGTACTTC
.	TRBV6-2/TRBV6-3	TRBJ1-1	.	CASSYGDTEAFF	TGTGCCAGCAGTTACGGGGACACTGAAGCTTTCTTT
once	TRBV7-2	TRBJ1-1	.	CASSTQNMNTEAFF	TGTGCCAGCAGCACACAGAACATGAACACTGAAGCTTTCTTT
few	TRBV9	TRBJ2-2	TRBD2	CASSVAEREGNTGELFF	TGTGCCAGCAGCGTAGCCGAGCGGGAAGGGAACACCGGGGAGCTGTTTTTT
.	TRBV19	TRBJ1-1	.	CASSIRVDNTEAFF	TGTGCCAGTAGTATAAGGGTGGATAACACTGAAGCTTTCTTT
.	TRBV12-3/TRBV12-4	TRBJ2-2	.	CASSQNTGELFF	TGTGCCAGCAGCCAGAACACCGGGGAGCTGTTTTTT
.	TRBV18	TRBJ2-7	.	CASSPPGEHEQYF	TGTGCCAGCTCACCCCCCGGGGAGCACGAGCAGTACTTC
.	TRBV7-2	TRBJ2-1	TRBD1	CASSPGTGGFILMYNEQFF	TGTGCCAGCAGCCCTGGGACAGGGGGATTCATTTTGATGTACAATGAGCAGTTCTTC
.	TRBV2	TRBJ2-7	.	CASSEGPYEQYF	TGTGCCAGCAGTGAAGGGCCCTACGAGCAGTACTTC
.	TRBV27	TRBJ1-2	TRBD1	CASSSGQGARVYGYTF	TGTGCCAGCAGTTCCGGACAGGGGGCTCGGGTCTATGGCTACACCTTC
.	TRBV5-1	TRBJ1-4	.	CASSALGALGEKLFF	TGCGCCAGCAGCGCATTGGGGGCCTTAGGGGAAAAACTGTTTTTT
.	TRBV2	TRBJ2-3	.	CASSGSSVLPDTQYF	TGTGCCAGCAGCGGATCGTCAGTCCTCCCCGATACGCAGTATTTT
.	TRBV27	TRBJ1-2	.	CASSSTATSLYGYTF	TGTGCCAGCAGTTCAACCGCGACCTCCCTCTATGGCTACACCTTC
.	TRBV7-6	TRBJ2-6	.	CASSLAGHPSGANVLTF	TGTGCCAGCAGCTTAGCGGGACACCCCTCTGGGGCCAACGTCCTGACTTTC
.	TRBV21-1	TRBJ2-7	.	CARSPGLAGEDYEQYF	TGTGCCAGATCGCCGGGACTAGCGGGTGAAGACTACGAGCAGTACTTC
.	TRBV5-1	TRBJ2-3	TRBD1	CASSSSTGPSTDTQYF	TGCGCCAGCAGCTCGTCGACAGGGCCCAGCACAGATACGCAGTATTTT
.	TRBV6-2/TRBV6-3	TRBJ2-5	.	CASSRDYQETQYF	TGTGCCAGCAGCCGCGACTACCAAGAGACCCAGTACTTC
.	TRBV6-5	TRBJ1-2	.	CASSSTARGYTF	TGTGCCAGCAGTTCCACAGCTAGAGGCTACACCTTC
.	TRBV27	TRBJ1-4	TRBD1	CASSLNRGEKLFF	TGTGCCAGCAGTTTGAACAGGGGGGAAAAACTGTTTTTT
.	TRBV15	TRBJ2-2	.	CATKSDVGNTGELFF	TGTGCCACCAAGTCGGACGTCGGGAACACCGGGGAGCTGTTTTTT
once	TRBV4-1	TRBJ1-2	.	CASSQDRIRVNYGYTF	TGCGCCAGCAGCCAAGATCGGATAAGGGTAAACTATGGCTACACCTTC
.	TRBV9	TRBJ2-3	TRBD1	CASGGTGGATDTQYF	TGTGCCAGCGGGGGGACAGGGGGCGCGACAGATACGCAGTATTTT
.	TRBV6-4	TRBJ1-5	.	CASRPTGLLSGLVSDQPQHF	TGTGCCAGCAGGCCTACAGGCCTCCTCTCGGGGTTGGTAAGTGACCAGCCCCAGCATTTT
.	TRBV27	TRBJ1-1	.	CASSPRTDNTEAFF	TGTGCCAGCAGCCCCCGGACGGATAACACTGAAGCTTTCTTT
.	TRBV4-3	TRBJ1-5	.	CASSQVGTDQPQHF	TGCGCCAGCAGCCAAGTAGGGACTGATCAGCCCCAGCATTTT
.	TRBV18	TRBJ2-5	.	CASSPGPGGGETQYF	TGTGCCAGCTCACCGGGCCCCGGTGGAGGAGAGACCCAGTACTTC
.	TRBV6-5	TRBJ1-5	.	CASRRDRSLNQPQHF	TGTGCCAGCAGACGAGACAGGAGCCTCAATCAGCCCCAGCATTTT
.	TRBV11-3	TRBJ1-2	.	CASSLILGGGYTF	TGTGCCAGCAGCTTAATCTTGGGTGGCGGCTACACCTTC
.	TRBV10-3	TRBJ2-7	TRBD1	CAIKGTGGSSYEQYF	TGTGCCATCAAAGGGACAGGGGGCTCCTCCTACGAGCAGTACTTC
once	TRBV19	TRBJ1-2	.	CASSIGRNYGYTF	TGTGCCAGTAGTATTGGCAGGAATTATGGCTACACCTTC
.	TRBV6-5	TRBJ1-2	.	CASSYSETPNYGYTF	TGTGCCAGCAGTTACTCGGAGACGCCCAACTATGGCTACACCTTC
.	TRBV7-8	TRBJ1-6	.	CASSPLGGGSYNSPLHF	TGTGCCAGCAGCCCCCTGGGAGGGGGATCCTATAATTCACCCCTCCACTTT
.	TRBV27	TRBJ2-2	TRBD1	CASTGTVLGTGGSVTTGELFF	TGTGCCAGCACCGGGACAGTATTGGGGACAGGGGGCTCGGTCACCACCGGGGAGCTGTTTTTT
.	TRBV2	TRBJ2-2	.	CASKLMAGELFF	TGTGCCAGCAAGCTTATGGCCGGGGAGCTGTTTTTT
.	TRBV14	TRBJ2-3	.	CASSPGDGPSTDTQYF	TGTGCCAGCAGCCCCGGGGACGGCCCATCCACAGATACGCAGTATTTT
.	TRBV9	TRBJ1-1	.	CASSDFREGPEAFF	TGTGCCAGCAGCGACTTTAGGGAGGGACCCGAAGCTTTCTTT
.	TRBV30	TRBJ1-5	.	CAWSRRGLNQPQHF	TGTGCCTGGAGTCGACGGGGGCTCAATCAGCCCCAGCATTTT